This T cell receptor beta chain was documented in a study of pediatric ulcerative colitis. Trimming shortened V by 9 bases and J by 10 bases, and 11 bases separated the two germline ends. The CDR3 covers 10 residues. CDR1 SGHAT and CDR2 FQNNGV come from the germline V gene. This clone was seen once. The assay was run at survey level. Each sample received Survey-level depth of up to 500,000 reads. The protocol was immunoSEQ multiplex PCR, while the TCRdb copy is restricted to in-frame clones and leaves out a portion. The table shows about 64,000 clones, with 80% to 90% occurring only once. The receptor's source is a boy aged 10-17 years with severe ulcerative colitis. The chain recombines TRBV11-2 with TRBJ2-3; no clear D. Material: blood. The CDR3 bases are TGTGCCAGTAGTTATGGGCCGCAGTATTTT. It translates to CASSYGPQYF.